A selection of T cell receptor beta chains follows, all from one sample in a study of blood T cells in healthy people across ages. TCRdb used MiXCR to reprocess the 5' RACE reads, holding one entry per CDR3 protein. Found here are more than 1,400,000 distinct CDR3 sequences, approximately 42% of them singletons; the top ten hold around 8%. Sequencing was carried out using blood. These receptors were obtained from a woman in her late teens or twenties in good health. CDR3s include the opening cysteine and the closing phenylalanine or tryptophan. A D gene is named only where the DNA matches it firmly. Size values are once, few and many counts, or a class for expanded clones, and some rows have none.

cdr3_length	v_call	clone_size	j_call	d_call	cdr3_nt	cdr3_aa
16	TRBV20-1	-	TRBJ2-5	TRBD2	TGCAGTGCTAAGGGATCTAGCGGGAGGACCCAAGAGACCCAGTACTTC	CSAKGSSGRTQETQYF
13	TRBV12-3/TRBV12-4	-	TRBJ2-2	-	TGTGCCAGCAGTGTCCGGGGGTCCGGGGAGCTGTTTTTT	CASSVRGSGELFF
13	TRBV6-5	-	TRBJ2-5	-	TGTGCCAGCAGGCAAGGACAGGAGGGCGAGCGGTACTTC	CASRQGQEGERYF
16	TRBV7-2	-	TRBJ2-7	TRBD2	TGTGCCAGCAGCATGGGACTAGCGGGAGAAGCCTACGAGCAGTACTTC	CASSMGLAGEAYEQYF
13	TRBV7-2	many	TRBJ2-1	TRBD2	TGTGCCAGCAGCTTGTCGGGACTAGCGAAACAGTTCTTC	CASSLSGLAKQFF
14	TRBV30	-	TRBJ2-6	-	TGTGCCTGGAGTCGGGGGTCTGGGGCCAACGTCCTGACTTTC	CAWSRGSGANVLTF
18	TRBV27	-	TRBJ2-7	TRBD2	TGTGCCAGCAGTTTCCGGACTAGCGGGAGCACCGGGACCTACGAGCAGTACTTC	CASSFRTSGSTGTYEQYF
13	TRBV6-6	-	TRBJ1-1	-	TGTGCCAGCAGTTACGCAGGGACGACTGAAGCTTTCTTT	CASSYAGTTEAFF
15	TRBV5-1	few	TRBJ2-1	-	TGCGCCAGCAGCTTGGGCGGGGAATACTACAATGAGCAGTTCTTC	CASSLGGEYYNEQFF
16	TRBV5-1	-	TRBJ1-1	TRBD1	TGCGCCAGCAGCTCCCCCGGGACAGACCCATACACTGAAGCTTTCTTT	CASSSPGTDPYTEAFF
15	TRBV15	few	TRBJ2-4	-	TGTGCCACCAGCCAGCTGGAATTAGCCAAAAACATTCAGTACTTC	CATSQLELAKNIQYF
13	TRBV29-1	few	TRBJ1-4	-	TGCAGCGTTGAATCCGGAAATAATGAAAAACTGTTTTTT	CSVESGNNEKLFF
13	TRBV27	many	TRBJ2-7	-	TGTGCCAGCAGTATGTTTGAATTCTACGAGCAGTACTTC	CASSMFEFYEQYF
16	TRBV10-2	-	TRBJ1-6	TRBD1	TGCGCCAGCAGTGAGAACAGGGGTTCCAGGAATTCACCCCTCCACTTT	CASSENRGSRNSPLHF
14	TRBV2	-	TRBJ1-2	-	TGTGCCAGCAGAAACGCCGGGACACCTTATGGCTACACCTTC	CASRNAGTPYGYTF
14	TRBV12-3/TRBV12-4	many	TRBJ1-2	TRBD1	TGTGCCAGCAGACCCTCGGGACAGGGGATGGGCTACACCTTC	CASRPSGQGMGYTF
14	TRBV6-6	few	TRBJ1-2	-	TGTGCCAGCACCAAAGAGGGGGAAAGCTATGGCTACACCTTC	CASTKEGESYGYTF
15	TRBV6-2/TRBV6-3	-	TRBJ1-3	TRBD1	TGTGCCAGCAGTTGGACAGGGTACTCTGGAAACACCATATATTTT	CASSWTGYSGNTIYF
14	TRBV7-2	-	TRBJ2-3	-	TGTGCCAGCAGCCCCCAGTCGGGGAGGGATACGCAGTATTTT	CASSPQSGRDTQYF
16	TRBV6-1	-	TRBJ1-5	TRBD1	TGTGCCACCAGAACAGGGGGAGCATATAGCAATCAGCCCCAGCATTTT	CATRTGGAYSNQPQHF
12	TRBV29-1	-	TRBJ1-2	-	-	CSVAGGNYGDTF
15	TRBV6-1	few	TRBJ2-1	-	TGTGCCAGCAGTGGAGGGGCTAGCCGAGAGAATGAGCAGTTCTTC	CASSGGASRENEQFF
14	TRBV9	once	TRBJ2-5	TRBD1	TGTGCCAGCAGCGCCGGGACAGTAAAAGAGACCCAGTACTTC	CASSAGTVKETQYF
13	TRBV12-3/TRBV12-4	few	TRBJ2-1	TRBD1	TGTGCCAGTGGGGACAGTAATCGGAATGAGCAGTTCTTC	CASGDSNRNEQFF
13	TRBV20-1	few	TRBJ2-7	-	TGCAGTGCCCAAGGACAGTTTTACTACGAGCAGTACTTC	CSAQGQFYYEQYF
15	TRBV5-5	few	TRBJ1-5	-	TGTGCCAGCAGCTTGGAGGCAGGGACTAATCAGCCCCAGCATTTT	CASSLEAGTNQPQHF
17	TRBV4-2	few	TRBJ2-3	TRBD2	TGTGCCAGCAGCCCTGGCGGGGGGACCGGGAGCACAGATACGCAGTATTTT	CASSPGGGTGSTDTQYF
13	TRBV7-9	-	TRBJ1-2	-	TGTGCCAGCAGCTGGGGAGAGGGCTATGGCTACACCTTC	CASSWGEGYGYTF
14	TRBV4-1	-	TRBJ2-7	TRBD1	TGCACCAGCAGCCAGGGGGACAGTATCTACGAGCAGTACTTC	CTSSQGDSIYEQYF